This T cell receptor beta chain appears in the sequencing data of a study of blood T cell repertoires in COVID-19. Study summary: Some COVID-19 samples were acute and others convalescent; all came from the United States, Italy and Spain. Sample material is recorded as cDNA or gDNA derived from T cells, B-cell-depleted T cells, or PBMCs.

In the study's own analysis: Estimated nucleated cell counts came from reference gene primer amplification. Libraries were prepared by immunoSEQ multiplex PCR; TCRdb keeps only in-frame clonotypes and omits some of them. For V, J and clone size, that table is used; D and trimming come from the DNA. Here the sample spans 130,000 to 150,000 clones, almost 80% being singletons. The material sequenced was peripheral blood. The sequence was collected from a middle-aged man with active or convalescent COVID-19.

CDR3 protein: CASSQGTGLFQPQHF. The CDR3 DNA reads as TGTGCCAGCAGCCAGGGGACAGGGTTGTTTCAGCCCCAGCATTTT. The chain carries TRBV12-1 and TRBJ1-5; the table names TRBD1, a call not compared with the DNA. TRBV12-1 is noted as a pseudogene. There are 15 residues in the CDR3.